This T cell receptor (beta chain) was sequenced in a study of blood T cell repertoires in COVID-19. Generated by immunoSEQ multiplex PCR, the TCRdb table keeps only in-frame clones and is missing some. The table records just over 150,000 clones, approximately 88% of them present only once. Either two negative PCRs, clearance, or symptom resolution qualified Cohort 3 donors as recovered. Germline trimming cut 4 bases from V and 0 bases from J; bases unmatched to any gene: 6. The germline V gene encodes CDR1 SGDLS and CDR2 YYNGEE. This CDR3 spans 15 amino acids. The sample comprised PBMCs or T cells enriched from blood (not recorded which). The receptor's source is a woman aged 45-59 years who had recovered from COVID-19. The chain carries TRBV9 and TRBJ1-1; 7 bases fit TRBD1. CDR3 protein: CASSPRQGLNTEAFF. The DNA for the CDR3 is TGTGCCAGCAGCCCCAGACAGGGACTGAACACTGAAGCTTTCTTT. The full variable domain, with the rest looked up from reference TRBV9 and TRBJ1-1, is DSGVTQTPKHLITATGQRVTLRCSPRSGDLSVYWYQQSLDQGLQFLIQYYNGEERAKGNILERFSAQQFPDLHSELNLSSLELGDSALYFCASSPRQGLNTEAFFGQGTRLTVV.